Presented here are 6 T cell receptor beta chains from one specimen sequenced in a study of CD8 T cells in ankylosing spondylitis (TCRdb year 2017). Preparation of the library involved 5' RACE. The instrument was an Illumina HiSeq 2500. TCRdb redid the processing of the public reads, applying fastp at Q25 and MiXCR, and retained in-frame beta chains. Duplicate CDR3 protein sequences are folded into a single record with the most common DNA and genes. This sample is represented by 150,000 to 200,000 distinct CDR3 sequences; around a sixth of them were singletons. Together, the top ten hold about 4.3% of the sample. The specimen sequenced was blood, either unsorted or a sorted T cell fraction (not recorded which). These receptors originate from a male donor aged 5-30 years with ankylosing spondylitis or in good health (not recorded which). Donor details come from another sample of the same person, matched by shared clones.

The chain employs TRBV4-1 and TRBJ2-5; no reliable D call. Germline V lookup: CDR1 MGHRA, CDR2 YSYEKL. The V end lost 2 bases, the J end lost 6 bases, and 13 bases lay between the germline ends. CDR3 length: 14 residues. This CDR3 is CASSQYVPQKTQYF. CDR3 in DNA: TGCGCCAGCAGCCAATACGTTCCTCAGAAGACCCAGTACTTC.

Ten or more counts support this clonotype. V usage is TRBV24-1 and J usage is TRBJ2-1; D remains ambiguous. Germline loops: CDR1 KGHDR, CDR2 SFDVKD. V was pared by 5 bases and J by 6 bases, with 7 bases between. This CDR3 region has 12 residues. In nucleotides, the CDR3 is TGTGCCACCAGTGGTGTTGGCAATGAGCAGTTCTTC. This translates into CATSGVGNEQFF.

This clonotype has ten or more counts. A junction end diverges from the germline sequence, so it may reflect a read error. This chain uses TRBV20-1 with TRBJ1-1, with 9 bases fitting TRBD1. CDR3 length: 10 residues. Germline V gene data show CDR1 as DFQATT and CDR2 as SNEGSKA (reference sequence). The CDR3 nucleotides read TGCAGTGCTGGCCGGGACAGGGCGCTGTTT. Protein product: CSAGRDRALF.

This clonotype was detected many times. The chain employs TRBV7-9 and TRBJ1-5; the D gene is possibly TRBD1 (6 bases). CDR3 length equals 14 residues. V shed 5 bases and J shed 4 bases, with 12 bases lying between them. Per germline, CDR1 SEHNR and CDR2 FQNEAQ (reference sequence). The CDR3 here is CASSTTGFNQPQHF. Here the CDR3 DNA reads TGTGCCAGCAGCACCACAGGGTTTAATCAGCCCCAGCATTTT.

In this sample, this clonotype turned up many times. The rearrangement links TRBV7-9 to TRBJ2-1; D is unclear. V lost 6 bases and J lost 6, with 6 bases in between. The length of the CDR3 is 11 residues. In germline, CDR1 is SEHNR, CDR2 FQNEAQ (reference sequence). DNA of the CDR3: TGTGCCAGCAGTCGGACCAATGAGCAGTTCTTC. Protein product: CASSRTNEQFF. The full variable domain, with the rest looked up from reference TRBV7-9 and TRBJ2-1, is DTGVSQNPRHKITKRGQNVTFRCDPISEHNRLYWYRQTLGQGPEFLTYFQNEAQLEKSRLLSDRFSAERPKGSFSTLEIQRTEQGDSAMYLCASSRTNEQFFGPGTRLTVL.

This chain links TRBV20-1 with TRBJ2-1; 10 bases fit TRBD2. The CDR3 loop spans 15 amino acids. Trimming took 5 bases from V and 12 from J; bases not matched to a gene: 16. Germline CDR1 reads DFQATT; CDR2 reads SNEGSKA (reference sequence). CDR3 residues: CSAPTGLAGEVPQFF. The CDR3 DNA reads as TGCAGTGCTCCAACGGGCCTAGCGGGAGAGGTCCCGCAGTTCTTC.